This T cell receptor (beta chain) originates from a study of OX40 agonist ivuxolimab in advanced cancers. The germline V and J ends were trimmed by 4 bases and 11 bases, with 15 bases remaining between them. This CDR3 has 13 amino acids. Germline CDR1 is SEHNR and CDR2 is FQNEAQ (reference sequence). Repertoires were generated with immunoSEQ multiplex PCR, while TCRdb's copy carries only in-frame clones and drops some. Of 55,000 to 75,000 clones detected, 80% to 95% appear once; the ten largest clones hold roughly 25%. This clone has only one observation. V is TRBV7-9 and J is TRBJ1-5; D is possibly TRBD1 (5 bases). The source material was CD4+ or CD8+ T cells sorted from blood, sampled in a trial of the OX40 agonist ivuxolimab. The sequence was obtained from an adult with an advanced solid tumor such as melanoma, head and neck, liver or kidney cancer. The CDR3 DNA is TGTGCCAGCAGCTCCGGACTGGGGGTGGCCCAGCATTTT. Protein product: CASSSGLGVAQHF.